The 26 T cell receptor beta chains presented below share a single source sample, sequenced in a study of CD8 T cells in ankylosing spondylitis. TCRdb ran MiXCR on the 5' RACE reads and lists one entry per CDR3 protein. The sample consists of fewer than 250,000 distinct CDR3 sequences, roughly 10% of them appearing once. Sequencing was carried out using blood, either unsorted or a sorted T cell fraction (not recorded which). The receptors were gathered from a male donor with ankylosing spondylitis or in good health (not recorded which).

This clonotype was recorded at least ten times. This chain joins TRBV3-1 and TRBJ1-2; the D is unclear. The ends were cut back, 0 bases at V and 6 bases at J, with 17 bases in the middle. Germline V gene data show CDR1 as LGHDT and CDR2 as YNNKEL (reference sequence). The CDR3 runs to 16 residues. CDR3 DNA sequence: TGTGCCAGCAGCCAAGAAGGGCTGGGAGGGTTCAATGGCTACACCTTC. Translated: CASSQEGLGGFNGYTF.

Only a few counts were recorded for this clonotype. The V gene is TRBV20-1, the J gene TRBJ2-7, with 7 positions matching TRBD1. The V gene's germline CDR1 is DFQATT and CDR2 SNEGSKA (reference sequence). The CDR3 covers 13 residues. J gave up 4 bases and V 4 bases, and 7 bases lay outside the gene matches. The CDR3 DNA is TGCAGTGCTACCCCGACGGGACAGTACGAGCAGTACTTC. Its translation is CSATPTGQYEQYF.

This clonotype was detected ten times or more. The rearrangement uses TRBV7-2 and TRBJ2-3, with TRBD2 matching over 8 bases. J gave up 0 bases and V 1 base, and 3 bases lay outside the gene matches. The CDR3 runs to 16 residues. Germline assignment: CDR1 SGHTA and CDR2 FQGNSA. The DNA of the CDR3 is TGTGCCAGCAGCTTAGTCCGGGGGGGTAGCACAGATACGCAGTATTTT. Protein product: CASSLVRGGSTDTQYF.

The sample holds many counts of this clonotype. The V gene is TRBV12-3 or TRBV12-4, the J gene TRBJ2-5; the match to TRBD2 covers 12 bases. The CDR3 spans 15 residues. V was clipped by 5 bases and J by 5 bases; unmatched bases: 6. As DNA, the CDR3 is TGTGCCAGCAGTCCTCTAGCGGGGGGGCAGGAGACCCAGTACTTC. This sequence encodes CASSPLAGGQETQYF.

There are many counts of this clonotype. The rearrangement uses TRBV6-1 and TRBJ2-2, with D hard to call. The CDR3 extends over 12 amino acids. V lost 6 bases, J lost 6 bases, and 8 bases lay in between. The germline CDR1 and CDR2 sequences are MNHNS and SASEGT. The CDR3 sequence is CASRKKAGELFF. CDR3 DNA: TGTGCCAGCAGGAAGAAAGCCGGGGAGCTGTTTTTT.

This clonotype was seen many times. The V gene is TRBV3-1, the J gene TRBJ2-7; 10 nucleotides align to TRBD2. V lost 4 bases to trimming and J lost 4 bases; unmatched junction nucleotides: 4. Per the germline V gene, CDR1 is LGHDT and CDR2 is YNNKEL (reference sequence). The CDR3 is made up of 14 amino acids. This chain's CDR3 is CASSPGLAEYEQYF. The DNA for the CDR3 is TGTGCCAGCAGCCCCGGACTAGCGGAGTACGAGCAGTACTTC.

This clonotype has more than one count but fewer than ten. The chain combines TRBV7-9 with TRBJ1-2, with D perhaps TRBD1 (5 bases). The CDR3 sequence is 15 residues long. The V and J ends lost 2 bases and 2 bases respectively, with 12 bases between them. Germline assignment: CDR1 SEHNR and CDR2 FQNEAQ (reference sequence). Here the CDR3 reads CASSLWGTQNYGYTF. The CDR3 nucleotides read TGTGCCAGCAGCTTATGGGGCACGCAAAACTATGGCTACACCTTC.

The V and J genes are TRBV12-5 and TRBJ2-3; D gene ambiguous. Trimming cost V 0 bases and J 4 bases, with 20 bases left between them. This CDR3 is built from 18 residues. In germline, CDR1 is LGHNT, CDR2 FRNRAP. The CDR3, as DNA: TGTGCTAGTGGTTTGGTACTTGGGCGAAACCTTGGCGCAGATACGCAGTATTTT. This sequence encodes CASGLVLGRNLGADTQYF. The full variable domain, rest sourced from reference TRBV12-5 and TRBJ2-3, is DARVTQTPRHKVTEMGQEVTMRCQPILGHNTVFWYRQTMMQGLELLAYFRNRAPLDDSGMPKDRFSAEMPDATLATLKIQPSEPRDSAVYFCASGLVLGRNLGADTQYFGPGTRLTVL.

This clonotype was seen ten or more times. The chain uses TRBV5-1 and TRBJ1-5; D is perhaps TRBD1 (5 bases). The germline gives CDR1 SGHRS, CDR2 YFSETQ. The V end was cut by 2 bases, the J end by 0 bases, with 21 bases between. The CDR3 is 19 amino acids. Here the CDR3 DNA reads TGCGCCAGCAGCTTCCCCTGGACAAAGGGGATTTATAGCAATCAGCCCCAGCATTTT. It specifies CASSFPWTKGIYSNQPQHF. The whole variable domain, filled in from reference TRBV5-1 and TRBJ1-5, reads KAGVTQTPRYLIKTRGQQVTLSCSPISGHRSVSWYQQTPGQGLQFLFEYFSETQRNKGNFPGRFSGRQFSNSRSEMNVSTLELGDSALYLCASSFPWTKGIYSNQPQHFGDGTRLSIL.

This clonotype was observed many times. The CDR3 nucleotides read TGTGCCTGGAGTCGGCGCCTAATGAACACTGAAGCTTTCTTT. It encodes CAWSRRLMNTEAFF. This chain connects TRBV30 to TRBJ1-1, with D hard to call. Germline assignment: CDR1 GTSNPN and CDR2 SVGIG (reference sequence). V lost 2 bases to trimming and J lost 0 bases, with 10 bases between them. This CDR3 is built from 14 residues.

Many counts were recorded for this clonotype. This chain connects TRBV5-1 to TRBJ2-1, with D possibly matching TRBD1 (6 bases). CDR1 SGHRS and CDR2 YFSETQ come from the germline V gene. The CDR3 is made up of 15 amino acids. V lost 7 bases to trimming and J lost 0 bases, with 14 bases between them. CDR3 sequence (DNA): TGCGCCAGCGGTCCTACAGGGACCTCCTACAATGAGCAGTTCTTC. Amino acid sequence: CASGPTGTSYNEQFF.

This clonotype was seen a handful of times. V usage is TRBV3-1 and J usage is TRBJ1-1, with D unresolved. The CDR3 runs 15 residues. From germline, CDR1 is LGHDT and CDR2 YNNKEL (reference sequence). Between the trimmed V and J ends, which lost 4 bases and 0 bases, there was a span of 12 bases. In DNA, the CDR3 is TGTGCCAGCAGCCGATTGACAACGATGAACACTGAAGCTTTCTTT. As protein: CASSRLTTMNTEAFF.

The table lists this clonotype with many counts. V and J are TRBV10-3 and TRBJ1-6, with D possibly TRBD1 on 6 matching bases. In germline, CDR1 is ENHRY, CDR2 SYGVKD. The CDR3 has 14 residues. V lost 5 bases and J lost 8, with 13 bases in between. The CDR3 reads CAISQGFPDSPLHF. The CDR3 DNA reads TGTGCCATCAGTCAGGGGTTTCCCGATTCACCCCTCCACTTT.

The sample holds many counts of this clonotype. The chain links TRBV12-3 or TRBV12-4 to TRBJ1-4; D may be TRBD1 (6 bases). This CDR3 is 14 amino acids long. V gave up 6 bases and J gave up 7 bases, with 15 bases separating them. The CDR3 coding sequence is TGTGCCAGCAGCCTTACAGGGATGGGTGAAAAACTGTTTTTT. It encodes CASSLTGMGEKLFF.

This clonotype occurred many times. V and J are TRBV6-5 and TRBJ2-2; D not resolved. The CDR3 is 14 amino acids. Germline V lookup: CDR1 MNHEY, CDR2 SVGAGI. Trimming took 2 bases from V and 5 from J, leaving 9 bases between them. The CDR3 coding sequence is TGTGCCAGCAGTTACGGTCTGGGGACCGGGGAGCTGTTTTTT. Protein sequence: CASSYGLGTGELFF.

This clonotype was counted ten times or more. This rearrangement joins TRBV29-1 to TRBJ1-5; 8 bases match TRBD1. J lost 5 bases, V lost 5 bases, and 5 bases had no gene match. The germline V gene encodes CDR1 SQVTM and CDR2 ANQGSEA. The CDR3 has 13 amino acids. CDR3 residues: CSVSTGGDQPQHF. The CDR3, as DNA: TGCAGCGTTAGTACAGGGGGAGATCAGCCCCAGCATTTT.

This clonotype was picked up a small number of times. The rearrangement uses TRBV24-1 and TRBJ2-1, with a possible D match to TRBD1 (5 bases). The germline V and J ends were trimmed by 0 bases and 10 bases, with 9 bases remaining between them. This CDR3 comprises 13 residues. Germline V gene lookup returns CDR1 KGHDR and CDR2 SFDVKD. CDR3 loop: CATSDLRGREQFF. Written as DNA, the CDR3 is TGTGCCACCAGTGATTTGAGGGGAAGAGAGCAGTTCTTC.

Ten or more counts support this clonotype. The chain uses TRBV27 and TRBJ2-7, with TRBD2 matching 11 bases. The junction had 4 bases not matched to a gene; V was cut back by 4 bases and J by 2 bases. CDR3 size: 15 residues. Germline V gene data show CDR1 as MNHEY and CDR2 as SMNVEV (reference sequence). DNA of the CDR3: TGTGCCAGCAGTTCCCGACTAGCGGGACCCTACGAGCAGTACTTC. Its translation: CASSSRLAGPYEQYF.

This clonotype was seen at least ten times. This chain connects TRBV12-3 or TRBV12-4 to TRBJ2-1; TRBD2 matches 7 bases. This CDR3 is built from 17 residues. Trimming at V came to 6 bases and at J to 0 bases, leaving 11 bases not matched to a gene. In DNA, the CDR3 is TGTGCCAGCAGCCTCCGTCCCGGGACTACCTCCTACAATGAGCAGTTCTTC. Amino acids: CASSLRPGTTSYNEQFF.

On this clonotype itself: The junction departs from germline at one end; a sequencing error may be responsible. The CDR3 nucleotides are TGCGCCAGCAGCCCTTTAGCGGGGGTGGGGCTCTTC. It is translated as CASSPLAGVGLF. The gene calls are TRBV5-1 and TRBJ2-1; TRBD2 aligns across 9 bases. The CDR3 totals 12 residues. Germline CDR1 reads SGHRS; CDR2 reads YFSETQ.

For this clonotype: This may stem from a read error, because a much larger clone lies one nucleotide away. The rearrangement links TRBV7-9 to TRBJ1-1; 8 bases align to TRBD1. Germline CDR1 and CDR2: SEHNR and FQNEAQ (reference sequence). The CDR3 extends over 15 amino acids. The CDR3 region is CASSGRTGPDTAAFF. Here the CDR3 DNA reads TGTGCCAGCAGCGGCCGGACAGGGCCGGATACTGCAGCTTTCTTT.

This clonotype was counted at least ten times. The rearrangement joins TRBV3-1 to TRBJ2-7; 9 bases line up with TRBD1. The CDR3 extends over 16 amino acids. Trimming took 1 base from V and 0 from J; bases not matched to a gene: 4. CDR1 is LGHDT, CDR2 YNNKEL, per germline (reference sequence). CDR3 loop: CASSQVWGQGSYEQYF. The DNA for the CDR3 is TGTGCCAGCAGCCAAGTATGGGGACAGGGCTCCTACGAGCAGTACTTC.

This clonotype was detected ten times or more. This chain uses TRBV25-1 with TRBJ1-1, with D tentatively TRBD1 (5 bases). From germline, CDR1 is MGHDK and CDR2 SYGVNS. There are 14 residues in the CDR3. V was cut by 2 bases and J by 1 base, with 8 bases left in between. CDR3 DNA sequence: TGTGCCAGCAGTGAAATAAGGGGGAACACTGAAGCTTTCTTT. Protein: CASSEIRGNTEAFF.

This clonotype was detected a few times. The chain carries TRBV7-9 and TRBJ2-7; D is unresolved. From germline, CDR1 is SEHNR and CDR2 FQNEAQ (reference sequence). The CDR3 is 11 amino acids. The V end was cut by 5 bases, the J end by 5 bases, with 7 bases between. DNA for the CDR3: TGTGCCAGCAGCCGTGAGGACGAGCAGTACTTC. Protein: CASSREDEQYF.

This clonotype was found many times. This sequence joins TRBV29-1 and TRBJ1-1; possible D gene TRBD1, 6 bases. Germline values: CDR1 SQVTM, CDR2 ANQGSEA. The CDR3 sequence is 13 residues long. V gave up 7 bases and J gave up 6 bases, with 18 bases separating them. The CDR3: CSAIRGAGAEAFF. For the CDR3, the DNA is TGCAGCGCAATCAGGGGCGCAGGCGCTGAAGCTTTCTTT.

The J gene is TRBJ2-1, the V gene TRBV7-2; 9 nucleotides line up with TRBD2. There are 15 residues in the CDR3. The V gene end was trimmed by 3 bases and the J gene end by 3 bases; junction bases not matched to a gene: 3. Germline values: CDR1 SGHTA, CDR2 FQGNSA. The CDR3 region has the DNA TGTGCCAGCAGCTTCAGCGGGGGGCACTACAATGAGCAGTTCTTC. This encodes CASSFSGGHYNEQFF.